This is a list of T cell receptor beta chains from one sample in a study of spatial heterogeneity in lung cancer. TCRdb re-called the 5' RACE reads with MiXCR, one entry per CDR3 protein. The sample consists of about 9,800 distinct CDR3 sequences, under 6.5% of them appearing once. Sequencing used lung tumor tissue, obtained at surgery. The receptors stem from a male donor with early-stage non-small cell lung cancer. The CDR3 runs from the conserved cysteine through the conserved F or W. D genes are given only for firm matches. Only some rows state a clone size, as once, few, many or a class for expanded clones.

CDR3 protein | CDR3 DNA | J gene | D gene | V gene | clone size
CASSGQGGSTEAFF | TGTGCCAGCAGTGGCCAGGGGGGTTCCACTGAAGCTTTCTTT | TRBJ1-1 | TRBD1 | TRBV6-1 | many
CASSTGEPGNQPQHF | TGCGCCAGCAGCACAGGGGAGCCGGGCAATCAGCCCCAGCATTTT | TRBJ1-5 | TRBD1 | TRBV5-1 | many
CASSRDPNTEAFF | TGTGCCAGCTCCAGGGACCCGAACACTGAAGCTTTCTTT | TRBJ1-1 | NA | TRBV28 | many
CSALPPLREQFF | TGCAGTGCTCTGCCCCCTTTACGGGAGCAGTTCTTC | TRBJ2-1 | NA | TRBV20-1 | medium-sized
CASSLTQGIEQPQHF | TGTGCCAGCAGTTTAACCCAGGGAATCGAGCAGCCCCAGCATTTT | TRBJ1-5 | NA | TRBV12-3/TRBV12-4 | many
CASSRGSITEAFF | TGCGCCAGCAGCAGGGGAAGTATCACTGAAGCTTTCTTT | TRBJ1-1 | NA | TRBV5-1 | many
CSARDHSGAGTSYNEQFF | TGCAGTGCTAGAGATCACAGCGGGGCAGGCACCTCCTACAATGAGCAGTTCTTC | TRBJ2-1 | TRBD2 | TRBV20-1 | many
CASSLGMNTEAFF | TGTGCCAGCAGCTTAGGGATGAACACTGAAGCTTTCTTT | TRBJ1-1 | NA | TRBV5-5 | many
CASSLGTNYGYTF | TGTGCCAGCAGTCTCGGGACTAACTATGGCTACACCTTC | TRBJ1-2 | NA | TRBV12-3/TRBV12-4 | NA
CASSQGTSLSVLYYGYTF | TGTGCCAGCAGCCAAGGCACCTCCCTTAGTGTACTGTACTATGGCTACACCTTC | TRBJ1-2 | NA | TRBV3-1 | many